The 7 T cell receptor beta chains reported below all come from one sample, sequenced in a study of monozygotic twins with inflammatory bowel disease. One entry per CDR3 protein, without DNA, is what TCRdb gives after re-calling the 5' RACE reads. This table lists roughly 330,000 distinct CDR3 sequences. The source material was blood. The receptors come from a human donor with ulcerative colitis or Crohn's disease, or a healthy co-twin of an affected twin (not recorded which).

The chain combines TRBV5-5 with TRBJ1-1; TCRdb calls TRBD1, which cannot be checked without DNA. Per germline, CDR1 SGHKS and CDR2 YYEKEE (reference sequence). The CDR3 covers 13 residues. CDR3 amino acids: CASTRGGGFEAFF.

V is TRBV7-2 and J is TRBJ2-5; TCRdb's D gene call, TRBD1, goes unchecked for lack of DNA. Germline loops: CDR1 SGHTA, CDR2 FQGNSA. This CDR3 contains 15 residues. Here the CDR3 reads CASSLAGIEGETQYF.

The chain carries TRBV20-1 and TRBJ2-7; the TRBD1 assignment by TCRdb is unverifiable without DNA. CDR3 size: 14 residues. In germline, CDR1 is DFQATT, CDR2 SNEGSKA (reference sequence). CDR3 in amino acids: CSARYPSGPYEQYF.

The chain links TRBV29-1 to TRBJ2-1; TCRdb's D call, TRBD1, is unchecked because there is no DNA. The CDR3 contains 16 residues. CDR1 is SQVTM, CDR2 ANQGSEA, per germline. The CDR3 loop reads CSVLGNRDRAYNEQFF.

This chain uses TRBV5-1 with TRBJ2-3; TCRdb's D gene call, TRBD2, goes unchecked for lack of DNA. The CDR3 contains 16 residues. Germline assignment: CDR1 SGHRS and CDR2 YFSETQ. This CDR3 is CASSQKVASGGDTQYF.

The chain carries TRBV24-1 and TRBJ2-5; TCRdb's assignment of TRBD1 cannot be checked, as there is no DNA. Germline loops: CDR1 KGHDR, CDR2 SFDVKD. CDR3 length equals 16 residues. The chain's CDR3 is CATSDSGQGTQETQYF.

The rearrangement links TRBV20-1 to TRBJ2-3; TCRdb proposes TRBD1, but this gene call is untestable without DNA. The CDR3 extends over 15 amino acids. Germline CDR1 and CDR2: DFQATT and SNEGSKA (reference sequence). The CDR3 protein is CSARFETGVSDTQYF.